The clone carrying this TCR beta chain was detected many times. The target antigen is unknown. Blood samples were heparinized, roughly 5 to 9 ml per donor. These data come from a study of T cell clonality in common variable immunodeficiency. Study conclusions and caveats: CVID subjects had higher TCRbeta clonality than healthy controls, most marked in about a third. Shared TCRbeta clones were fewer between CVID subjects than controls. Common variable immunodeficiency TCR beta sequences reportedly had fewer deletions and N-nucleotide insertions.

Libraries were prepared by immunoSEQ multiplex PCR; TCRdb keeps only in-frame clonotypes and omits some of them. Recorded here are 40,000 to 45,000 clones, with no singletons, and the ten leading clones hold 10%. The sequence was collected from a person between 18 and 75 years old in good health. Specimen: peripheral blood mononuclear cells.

CDR3 bases read: TGTGCCAGCTCAACAACAGGGGGCACTGAA. Translating gives CASSTTGGTE. The whole CDR3 region reads CASSTTGGTEAFF. This chain joins TRBV18 and TRBJ1-1; 8 bases agree with TRBD1. The CDR3 extends 3 residues past the end of the read, so its final part is completed from the germline J gene. Germline V gene data show CDR1 as KGHSH and CDR2 as LQKENI. J gave up 4 bases and V 5 bases, and 3 bases lay outside the gene matches. This CDR3 spans 13 amino acids.